This passage covers 9 T cell receptor beta chains from one sample sequenced in a study of T cells in Graves' hyperthyroidism and ophthalmopathy. Authors of the study amplified TCR beta CDR3 regions from RNA transcripts. An initial round of RT-PCR targeting the TCR CDR3 relied on the HTBI primer set. TCRdb re-called the multiplex PCR reads with MiXCR, one entry per CDR3 protein. Here the sample spans some 530,000 distinct CDR3 sequences, 20% to 25% being singletons. Sequenced material: blood. These TCRs come from a woman between 65 and 79 years old with Graves' ophthalmopathy.

About this clonotype itself: Relative to the germline gene, one junction end is altered; a read error may explain this. This chain links TRBV15 with TRBJ1-1; D not resolved. Germline V gene lookup returns CDR1 LNHNV and CDR2 YYDKDF (reference sequence). The CDR3 extends over 14 amino acids. CDR3 residues: CATSRDLEGTEALF. The CDR3 region has the DNA TGTGCCACCAGCAGAGATCTAGAGGGAACTGAAGCTCTCTTT.

The J gene is TRBJ2-5, the V gene TRBV20-1; perhaps TRBD2 as D (5 bases). In germline, CDR1 is DFQATT, CDR2 SNEGSKA (reference sequence). This CDR3 contains 14 residues. Trimming took off 6 bases at V and 5 bases at J, with 19 bases between the two ends. CDR3: CSALGVEGWETQYF. CDR3 coding DNA: TGCAGTGCCCTCGGGGTAGAAGGATGGGAGACCCAGTACTTC.

The J gene is TRBJ2-7, the V gene TRBV6-1; the D call may be TRBD1 or TRBD2 (5 bases each). The length of the CDR3 is 15 residues. The ends were cut back, 5 bases at V and 0 bases at J, with 14 bases in the middle. CDR1 and CDR2 from the germline V gene are MNHNS and SASEGT. The CDR3 is CASSMRGPSSYEQYF. Written as DNA, the CDR3 is TGTGCCAGCAGTATGAGGGGCCCAAGCTCCTACGAGCAGTACTTC.

This clonotype was seen a handful of times. This chain uses TRBV27 with TRBJ2-7; D may correspond to TRBD1 or TRBD2 (7 bases each). This CDR3 has 15 amino acids. CDR1 and CDR2 from the germline V gene are MNHEY and SMNVEV (reference sequence). The ends were cut back, 3 bases at V and 0 bases at J, with 12 bases in the middle. The CDR3 reads CASSFAGGGSYEQYF. CDR3 nucleotides: TGTGCCAGCAGTTTCGCAGGGGGGGGCTCCTACGAGCAGTACTTC.

There are a few counts of this clonotype. The chain carries TRBV7-2 and TRBJ2-7; TRBD2 matches 11 bases. V lost 7 bases, J lost 3 bases, and 8 bases stayed unmatched. The germline CDR1 and CDR2 sequences are SGHTA and FQGNSA. The CDR3 is 15 residues long. CDR3 nucleotide sequence: TGTGCCAGCAACTCCGGGACTAGCGGCATCTACGAGCAGTACTTC. Protein: CASNSGTSGIYEQYF.

This clonotype was recorded at least ten times. The chain uses TRBV20-1 and TRBJ1-1, with 8 positions matching TRBD1. Germline V gene data show CDR1 as DFQATT and CDR2 as SNEGSKA (reference sequence). Losses at the gene ends were 6 bases for V and 4 bases for J; bases not matched to a gene: 7. The CDR3 covers 13 residues. CDR3 nucleotides: TGCAGTGCGGGACAGGTTGGCGGCACTGAAGCTTTCTTT. Its protein product is CSAGQVGGTEAFF.

The rearrangement joins TRBV3-1 to TRBJ1-6; TRBD1 might be the D (5 bases). The CDR3 extends over 16 amino acids. Germline lookup yields CDR1 LGHDT and CDR2 YNNKEL (reference sequence). The V end was cut by 1 base, the J end by 0 bases, with 7 bases between. The CDR3 bases are TGTGCCAGCAGCCAAGGGGGGATCTCCTATAATTCACCCCTCCACTTT. Amino acid sequence: CASSQGGISYNSPLHF.

The chain links TRBV3-1 to TRBJ1-2; D possibly corresponds to TRBD1 (5 bases). V was pared by 3 bases and J by 3 bases, with 14 bases between. Germline V CDR1 and CDR2: LGHDT, YNNKEL (reference sequence). This CDR3 has 15 amino acids. This chain's CDR3 is CASSHYQGVYYGYTF. The CDR3 bases are TGTGCCAGCAGCCACTATCAGGGAGTCTACTATGGCTACACCTTC.

This clonotype appeared a few times. The chain joins TRBV7-3 to TRBJ2-3, with D tentatively TRBD2 (7 bases). V lost 3 bases, J lost 7 bases, and 26 bases lay in between. CDR3 size: 18 residues. Germline loops: CDR1 SGHTA, CDR2 FQGTGA. CDR3 bases: TGTGCCAGCAGCTTGGAGCGGGATTCCACAGGGAAAAGAAATACGCAGTATTTT. Amino acid sequence: CASSLERDSTGKRNTQYF.